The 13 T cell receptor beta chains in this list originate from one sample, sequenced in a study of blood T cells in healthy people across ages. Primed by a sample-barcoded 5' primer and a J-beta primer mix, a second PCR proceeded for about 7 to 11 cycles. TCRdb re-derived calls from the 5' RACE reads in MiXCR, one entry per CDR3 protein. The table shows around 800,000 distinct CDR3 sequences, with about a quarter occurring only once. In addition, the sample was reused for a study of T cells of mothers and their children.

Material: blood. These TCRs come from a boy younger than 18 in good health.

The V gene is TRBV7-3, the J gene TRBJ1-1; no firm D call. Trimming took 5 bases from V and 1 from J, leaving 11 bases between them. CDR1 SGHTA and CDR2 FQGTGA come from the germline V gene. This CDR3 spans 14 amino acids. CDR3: CASSPSDGNTEAFF. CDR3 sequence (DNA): TGTGCCAGCAGCCCCTCGGACGGGAACACTGAAGCTTTCTTT.

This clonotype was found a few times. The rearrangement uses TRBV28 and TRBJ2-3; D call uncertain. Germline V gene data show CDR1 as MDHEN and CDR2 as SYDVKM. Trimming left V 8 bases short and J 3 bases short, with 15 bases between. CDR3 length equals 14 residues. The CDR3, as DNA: TGTGCCAGCGGAAGAAACGTTATAACAGATACGCAGTATTTT. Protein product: CASGRNVITDTQYF.

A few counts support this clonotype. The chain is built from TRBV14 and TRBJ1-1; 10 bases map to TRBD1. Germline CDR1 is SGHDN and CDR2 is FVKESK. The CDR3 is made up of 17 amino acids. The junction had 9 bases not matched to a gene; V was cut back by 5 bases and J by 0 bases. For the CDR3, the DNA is TGTGCCAGCAGCAGCCGGGACAGGGGATTTATGAACACTGAAGCTTTCTTT. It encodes CASSSRDRGFMNTEAFF.

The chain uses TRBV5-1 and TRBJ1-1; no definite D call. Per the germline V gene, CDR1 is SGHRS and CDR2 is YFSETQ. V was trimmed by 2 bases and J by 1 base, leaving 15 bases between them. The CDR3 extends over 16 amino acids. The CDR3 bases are TGCGCCAGCAGCTTACGCCCACAAGCGGCGAACACTGAAGCTTTCTTT. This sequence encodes CASSLRPQAANTEAFF.

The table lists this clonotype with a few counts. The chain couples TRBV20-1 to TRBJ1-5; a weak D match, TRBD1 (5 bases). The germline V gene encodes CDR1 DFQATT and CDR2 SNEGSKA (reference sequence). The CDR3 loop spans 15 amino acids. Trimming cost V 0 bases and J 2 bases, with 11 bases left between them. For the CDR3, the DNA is TGCAGTGCTAGAGATGGGGGATCCGGCAATCAGCCCCAGCATTTT. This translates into CSARDGGSGNQPQHF.

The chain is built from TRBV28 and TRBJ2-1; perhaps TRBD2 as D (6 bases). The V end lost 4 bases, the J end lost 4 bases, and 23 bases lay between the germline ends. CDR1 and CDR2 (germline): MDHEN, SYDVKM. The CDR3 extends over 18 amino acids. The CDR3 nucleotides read TGTGCCAGCAGTTCCCATCTTTCGAGTGCTAGCGATTACAATGAGCAGTTCTTC. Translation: CASSSHLSSASDYNEQFF.

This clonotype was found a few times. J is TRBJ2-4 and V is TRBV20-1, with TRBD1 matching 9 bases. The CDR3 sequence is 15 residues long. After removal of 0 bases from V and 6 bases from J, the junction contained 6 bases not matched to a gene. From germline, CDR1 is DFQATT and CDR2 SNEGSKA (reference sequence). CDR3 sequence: CSARDLGQGGNIQYF. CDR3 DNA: TGCAGTGCTAGAGATCTGGGACAGGGAGGAAACATTCAGTACTTC.

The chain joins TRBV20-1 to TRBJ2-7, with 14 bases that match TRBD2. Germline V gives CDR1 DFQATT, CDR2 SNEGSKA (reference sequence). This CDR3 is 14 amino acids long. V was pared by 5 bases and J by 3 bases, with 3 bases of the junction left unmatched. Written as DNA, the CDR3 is TGCAGTGCTCCGGGGACTAGCGGGAGCTACGAGCAGTACTTC. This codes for CSAPGTSGSYEQYF.

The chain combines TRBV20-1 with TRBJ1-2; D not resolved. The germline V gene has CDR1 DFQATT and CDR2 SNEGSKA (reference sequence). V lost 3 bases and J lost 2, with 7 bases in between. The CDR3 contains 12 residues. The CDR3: CSASQQNYGYTF. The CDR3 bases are TGCAGTGCTAGCCAGCAGAACTATGGCTACACCTTC.

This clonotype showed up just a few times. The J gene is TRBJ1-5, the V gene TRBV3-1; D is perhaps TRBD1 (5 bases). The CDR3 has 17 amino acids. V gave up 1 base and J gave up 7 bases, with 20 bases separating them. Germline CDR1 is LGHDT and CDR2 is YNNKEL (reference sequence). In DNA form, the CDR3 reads TGTGCCAGCAGCCAAGGGGTGATCGGAGGGGCCCTACAGCCCCAGCATTTT. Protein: CASSQGVIGGALQPQHF.

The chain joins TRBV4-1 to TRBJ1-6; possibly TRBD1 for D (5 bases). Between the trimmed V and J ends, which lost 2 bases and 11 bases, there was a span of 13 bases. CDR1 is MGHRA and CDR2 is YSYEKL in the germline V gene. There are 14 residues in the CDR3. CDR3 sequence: CASSQPGTPTPLHF. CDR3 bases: TGCGCCAGCAGCCAACCCGGGACTCCTACACCCCTCCACTTT.

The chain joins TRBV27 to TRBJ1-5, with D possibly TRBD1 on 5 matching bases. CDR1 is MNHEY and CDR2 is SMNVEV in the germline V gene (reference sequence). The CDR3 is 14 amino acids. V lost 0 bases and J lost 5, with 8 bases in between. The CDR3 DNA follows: TGTGCCAGCAGTTTATCGTGGGGGGATCAGCCCCAGCATTTT. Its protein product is CASSLSWGDQPQHF.

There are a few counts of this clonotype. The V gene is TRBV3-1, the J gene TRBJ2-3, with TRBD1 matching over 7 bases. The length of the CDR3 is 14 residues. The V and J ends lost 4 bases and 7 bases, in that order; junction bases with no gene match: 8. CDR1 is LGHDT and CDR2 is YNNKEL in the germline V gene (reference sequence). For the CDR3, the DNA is TGTGCCAGCAGCCGGACAGGTGTGAGTCATACGCAGTATTTT. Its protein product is CASSRTGVSHTQYF.